These 21 T cell receptor beta chains were sequenced from one sample in a study of blood T cells in healthy people across ages. A second about 7 to 12 cycle PCR used barcoded and J-beta primers. TCRdb re-called the 5' RACE reads through MiXCR, storing one row per CDR3 protein. The table has hundreds of thousands of distinct CDR3 sequences, roughly 56% seen once. The sample comprised blood. The receptors were sampled from a man aged 35-49 years in good health.

The chain combines TRBV19 with TRBJ2-3; maybe TRBD1 (6 bases). The V end lost 5 bases, the J end lost 2 bases, and 17 bases lay between the germline ends. The CDR3 is 16 amino acids. Germline V gene lookup returns CDR1 LNHDA and CDR2 SQIVND (reference sequence). The CDR3: CASSLLGAQDTDTQYF. The DNA of the CDR3 is TGTGCCAGTAGTCTCCTGGGGGCGCAGGACACAGATACGCAGTATTTT.

The rearrangement uses TRBV11-2 and TRBJ2-3; 8 positions agree with TRBD2. V lost 5 bases to trimming and J lost 3 bases; unmatched junction nucleotides: 10. CDR3 size: 16 residues. Germline V gives CDR1 SGHAT, CDR2 FQNNGV. The DNA for the CDR3 is TGTGCCAGCAGCCGGGGGGGGCCCTTGGGTACAGATACGCAGTATTTT. This sequence encodes CASSRGGPLGTDTQYF.

The chain joins TRBV27 to TRBJ1-2; unclear D gene. V was cut by 0 bases and J by 8 bases, with 19 bases left in between. CDR3 length: 16 amino acids. Germline V CDR1 and CDR2: MNHEY, SMNVEV (reference sequence). CDR3 loop: CASSLSRGLSSLGYTF. The CDR3, as DNA: TGTGCCAGCAGTTTATCTCGGGGTTTGTCCTCCTTAGGCTACACCTTC.

Of note for this clonotype: One end of the junction varies from germline; a read error may be responsible. The chain has TRBV7-7 and TRBJ2-4; 8 nucleotides line up with TRBD1. Germline CDR1 SSHAT, CDR2 FNYEAQ (reference sequence). This CDR3 is built from 16 residues. As DNA, the CDR3 is TGTGCTAGCAGCTTAGCGCGGCAGGGGGCTTGGAACATTCAGTACTTC. Translating it yields CASSLARQGAWNIQYF. The whole variable domain, remainder taken from reference TRBV7-7 and TRBJ2-4, is GAGVSQSPRYKVTKRGQDVTLRCDPISSHATLYWYQQALGQGPEFLTYFNYEAQPDKSGLPSDRFSAERPEGSISTLTIQRTEQRDSAMYRCASSLARQGAWNIQYFGAGTRLSVL.

This clonotype was observed a few times. The genes are TRBV5-6 and TRBJ1-2; TRBD1 aligns across 7 bases. Germline CDR1 is SGHDT and CDR2 is YYEEEE. V lost 4 bases, J lost 12 bases, and 18 bases stayed unmatched. The CDR3 loop spans 15 amino acids. The CDR3 DNA follows: TGTGCCAGCAGCCATTTGGGACAGCGGGAAGGGTTCGACACCTTC. It is translated as CASSHLGQREGFDTF.

The table lists this clonotype with a few counts. This chain joins TRBV12-3 or TRBV12-4 and TRBJ2-1; D not certain. The V and J ends lost 5 bases and 6 bases respectively, with 11 bases between them. The CDR3 totals 13 residues. DNA of the CDR3: TGTGCCAGCAGTCCCGCCCTTGGCAATGAGCAGTTCTTC. It translates to CASSPALGNEQFF.

The V call is TRBV11-2, the J call TRBJ2-3; 8 bases line up with TRBD2. The CDR3 loop spans 16 amino acids. Trimming at V came to 3 bases and at J to 3 bases, leaving 8 bases not matched to a gene. Germline V gene sequence: CDR1 SGHAT, CDR2 FQNNGV. The CDR3 region is CASSFHAERETDTQYF. The CDR3 nucleotides read TGTGCCAGCAGCTTTCACGCTGAGCGGGAGACAGATACGCAGTATTTT.

The chain employs TRBV10-3 and TRBJ2-5; D may be TRBD1 (7 bases). The J call could be wrong; TRBJ2-7 is a better fit for the DNA end. The CDR3 runs to 14 residues. The germline CDR1 and CDR2 sequences are ENHRY and SYGVKD. The CDR3, as DNA: TGTGCCATCAGGGGGGGACAGAAAAACTACGAGCAGTACTTC. Residues: CAIRGGQKNYEQYF.

This clonotype has a handful of counts. The V and J genes are TRBV7-2 and TRBJ2-5; TRBD1 is a possible D gene (5 bases). Germline V CDR1 and CDR2: SGHTA, FQGNSA. V was cut by 3 bases and J by 5 bases, with 10 bases left in between. CDR3 length equals 13 residues. The chain's CDR3 is CASSFSRAETQYF. The CDR3 DNA reads TGTGCCAGCAGCTTCTCCAGGGCGGAGACCCAGTACTTC.

The chain is built from TRBV12-3 or TRBV12-4 and TRBJ2-7; no clear D. CDR3 length: 13 amino acids. V lost 6 bases to trimming and J lost 4 bases, with 13 bases between them. DNA for the CDR3: TGTGCCAGCAGCTCCCTGGTCGGGTACGAGCAGTACTTC. Translation gives CASSSLVGYEQYF.

The chain links TRBV2 to TRBJ2-7; D may be TRBD1 (6 bases). The J call may be in error: the DNA end matches TRBJ2-5 better. CDR3 length: 13 residues. The germline CDR1 and CDR2 sequences are SNHLY and FYNNEI. CDR3 sequence reads: CASRNRVLETQYF. Here the CDR3 DNA reads TGTGCCAGCAGGAACAGGGTGCTGGAGACCCAGTACTTC.

This clonotype was found a few times. Here the CDR3 reads CASSERRGRTDTQYF. CDR3 coding DNA: TGTGCCAGCAGTGAACGTCGCGGGAGAACAGATACGCAGTATTTT. The chain carries TRBV2 and TRBJ2-3, with 7 bases that match TRBD2. The CDR3 covers 15 residues. The J segment lost 3 bases and the V segment lost 2 bases, leaving 5 bases of the junction unmatched. Germline V gene data show CDR1 as SNHLY and CDR2 as FYNNEI.

The chain employs TRBV5-1 and TRBJ2-1; 7 bases line up with TRBD2. Trimming cost V 3 bases and J 5 bases; bases outside gene matches: 5. This CDR3 spans 14 amino acids. CDR1 and CDR2 from the germline V gene are SGHRS and YFSETQ. CDR3 protein: CASSSSGAHNEQFF. In nucleotides, the CDR3 is TGCGCCAGCAGCTCGAGCGGGGCTCACAATGAGCAGTTCTTC.

This chain links TRBV4-3 with TRBJ2-5; TRBD1 matches at 7 bases. V lost 1 base to trimming and J lost 4 bases; unmatched junction nucleotides: 0. The CDR3 runs to 13 residues. Looked up from germline, CDR1 is LGHNA and CDR2 is YSLEER. CDR3 nucleotide sequence: TGCGCCAGCAGCCAAGGACAGGGAGAGACCCAGTACTTC. This encodes CASSQGQGETQYF.

Many counts were recorded for this clonotype. The chain carries TRBV27 and TRBJ2-7; D might be TRBD1 (6 bases). CDR1 is MNHEY, CDR2 SMNVEV, per germline (reference sequence). The CDR3 totals 14 residues. Between the trimmed V and J ends, which lost 0 bases and 5 bases, there was a span of 11 bases. The CDR3 coding sequence is TGTGCCAGCAGTTTATCCGGGACACCCCACGAGCAGTACTTC. Translating gives CASSLSGTPHEQYF.

This clonotype has a handful of counts. The rearrangement joins TRBV7-9 to TRBJ2-3; unclear D gene. This CDR3 is 11 amino acids long. Deletions cut 10 bases from V and 2 bases from J, with 7 bases between. Germline assignment: CDR1 SEHNR and CDR2 FQNEAQ (reference sequence). The CDR3, as DNA: TGTGCCACACCGATCACAGATACGCAGTATTTT. It encodes CATPITDTQYF. Complete variable domain (other parts from reference TRBV7-9 and TRBJ2-3): DTGVSQNPRHKITKRGQNVTFRCDPISEHNRLYWYRQTLGQGPEFLTYFQNEAQLEKSRLLSDRFSAERPKGSFSTLEIQRTEQGDSAMYLCATPITDTQYFGPGTRLTVL.

This chain connects TRBV7-2 to TRBJ2-1, with 9 bases lining up with TRBD2. CDR3 size: 15 residues. Looked up from germline, CDR1 is SGHTA and CDR2 is FQGNSA. V lost 0 bases, J lost 12 bases, and 9 bases stayed unmatched. The CDR3 DNA follows: TGTGCCAGCAGCTTAGCTCTAGCGGGAAAAACGCGGCAGTTCTTC. As protein: CASSLALAGKTRQFF.

The chain recombines TRBV6-5 with TRBJ2-1; D unresolved. This CDR3 spans 16 amino acids. CDR1 is MNHEY, CDR2 SVGAGI, per germline. V lost 5 bases and J 3 bases, leaving 17 bases between the germline ends. CDR3 DNA: TGTGCCAGCAGTCTGACGCCAGACACCTTCTACAATGAGCAGTTCTTC. The encoded protein is CASSLTPDTFYNEQFF.

CDR3: CASSSPGPSGLNIQYF. In nucleotides, the CDR3 is TGTGCCAGCAGCTCCCCGGGCCCCTCGGGTTTGAACATTCAGTACTTC. The chain uses TRBV5-4 and TRBJ2-4, with D hard to call. Germline assignment: CDR1 SGHNT and CDR2 YYREEE (reference sequence). This CDR3 contains 16 residues. The V end was cut by 3 bases, the J end by 7 bases, with 20 bases between.

This clonotype came up a few times. The rearrangement links TRBV5-1 to TRBJ2-3, with D possibly TRBD2 on 6 matching bases. V gave up 0 bases and J gave up 0 bases, with 17 bases separating them. Germline V gene sequence: CDR1 SGHRS, CDR2 YFSETQ. The CDR3 runs 18 residues. CDR3 protein: CASSLGFPGGRSTDTQYF. The CDR3 region has the DNA TGCGCCAGCAGCTTGGGGTTCCCCGGGGGTCGGAGCACAGATACGCAGTATTTT. Together with reference TRBV5-1 and TRBJ2-3, the CDR3 gives the full variable domain: KAGVTQTPRYLIKTRGQQVTLSCSPISGHRSVSWYQQTPGQGLQFLFEYFSETQRNKGNFPGRFSGRQFSNSRSEMNVSTLELGDSALYLCASSLGFPGGRSTDTQYFGPGTRLTVL.

J is TRBJ2-5 and V is TRBV4-3; D not certain. The germline CDR1 and CDR2 sequences are LGHNA and YSLEER. The CDR3 consists of 15 residues. Trimming stripped 0 bases from V and 3 bases from J, with 11 bases between. This CDR3 is CASSQDQLGEETQYF. In DNA, the CDR3 is TGCGCCAGCAGCCAAGACCAGCTCGGAGAAGAGACCCAGTACTTC.